Below, one T cell receptor beta chain is given with its context. Its cognate antigen is unknown. This sample is drawn from a study of CXCR3-negative and CXCR3-positive naive CD8 T cells. Whole-study findings and limits: More hydrophobic TRB CDR3s occurred in CXCR3-positive than in CXCR3-negative naive cells. For memory CD8+ cells diversity was much lower, but both naive subsets had comparably high diversity.

A CD45RO-CCR7+CD27+CD95- profile was what naive CD8+ T cells displayed. The authors made the TRB cDNA libraries by 5' RACE using UMI labels. TCRdb reprocessed the 5' RACE reads and stores each CDR3 protein as one record, lacking DNA. This sample's table reports some 130,000 distinct CDR3 sequences. This CDR3 is 12 amino acids long. The V gene is TRBV12-3 or TRBV12-4, the J gene TRBJ2-7. The sample consisted of naive CXCR3+ CD8+ T cells from blood. Subset of the sample: CD45RO-CCR7+CD27+CD95- naive CD8+ T cells expressing CXCR3 (TNR3+). The receptor was derived from a human donor in good health. Some clones in this sample may be carry-over from other donors' samples. CDR3 residues: CASSYYGAEQYF.